This T cell receptor beta chain was observed in a study of T cells in tumors and immune-related adverse events. Assay used: immunoSEQ multiplex PCR; TCRdb lists only in-frame clones, some missing. The sample holds 4,500 or so clones; 82% are singletons and the top ten take 20% to 25%. Germline V gene data show CDR1 as SNHLY and CDR2 as FYNNEI. This CDR3 spans 12 amino acids. The trim removed 6 bases at V and 9 bases at J, leaving 2 bases unmatched. This rearrangement joins TRBV2 to TRBJ2-1; 10 nucleotides agree with TRBD2. This sample comprised skin tissue, obtained from a patient treated with anti-PD-1 therapy. This clonotype originated in a female donor with metastatic renal cell carcinoma. CDR3 protein: CASRERGGEQFF. The CDR3 nucleotides are TGTGCCAGCAGGGAGCGGGGGGGTGAGCAGTTCTTC. The full variable domain, in which reference TRBV2 and TRBJ2-1 provide the parts outside the CDR3, is EPEVTQTPSHQVTQMGQEVILRCVPISNHLYFYWYRQILGQKVEFLVSFYNNEISEKSEIFDDQFSVERPDGSNFTLKIRSTKLEDSAMYFCASRERGGEQFFGPGTRLTVL.